A selection of T cell receptor beta chains follows, all from one sample in a study of early T cells in non-severe SARS-CoV-2 infection. TCRdb used MiXCR to reprocess the 5' RACE reads, holding one entry per CDR3 protein. This sample has 80,000 to 100,000 distinct CDR3 sequences, with more than 9% found just once. Material: whole blood. The receptors derive from an adult who was a healthcare worker with PCR-confirmed SARS-CoV-2 infection or an uninfected control (not recorded which). CDR3s include the opening cysteine and the closing phenylalanine or tryptophan. The order of the fields is D gene, J gene, V gene, clone size, CDR3 DNA, CDR3 protein. D genes are given only for firm matches. The size entry is marked missing in some rows and otherwise reads once, few, many or a size class.

>.|TRBJ2-3|TRBV7-2|.
TGTGCCAGCAGCTTAAAATCTCTACAGGTGTGGACAGATACGCAGTATTTT
CASSLKSLQVWTDTQYF
>TRBD2|TRBJ2-7|TRBV6-5|few
TGTGCCAGCAGTCCCTACCGGACTAGCGGGAGTGGCGAGCAGTACTTC
CASSPYRTSGSGEQYF
>.|TRBJ2-7|TRBV9|few
TGTGCCAGCAGCGTAGACCAGGTCTCCTACGAGCAGTACTTC
CASSVDQVSYEQYF
>TRBD2|TRBJ2-3|TRBV7-3|.
TGTGCCAGCAGCCCCGGGGGGTGGGCAGATACGCAGTATTTT
CASSPGGWADTQYF
>.|TRBJ2-3|TRBV7-2|.
TGTGCCAGCAGCTTAGCGCTCGGATGGGCAGATACGCAGTATTTT
CASSLALGWADTQYF
>.|TRBJ2-1|TRBV11-2|.
TGTGCCAGCAGCTCTACCGTCGGTGAGCAGTTCTTC
CASSSTVGEQFF
>.|TRBJ1-6|TRBV5-6|.
TGTGCCAGCAGCTGGGACACCCAATTGCCACCCCTCCACTTT
CASSWDTQLPPLHF
>.|TRBJ1-5|TRBV4-2|few
TGTGCCAGCAGCCAAGACCGTAAGGGCAATCAGCCCCAGCATTTT
CASSQDRKGNQPQHF
>TRBD2|TRBJ2-1|TRBV20-1|many
TGCAGTGCTATGTTAGCGGGAGGAAGTTACTCCTACAATGAGCAGTTCTTC
CSAMLAGGSYSYNEQFF
>TRBD2|TRBJ2-7|TRBV7-8|.
TGTGCCAGCAGATTTGGAGCGGGAGTAACCTACGAGCAGTACTTC
CASRFGAGVTYEQYF
>.|TRBJ1-1|TRBV27|.
TGTGCCAGCAGTTTATTGGCGAACAGGTACACTGAAGCTTTCTTT
CASSLLANRYTEAFF
>.|TRBJ1-1|TRBV5-1|many
TGCGCCAGCAGCTCTGACAGCCTGAACACTGAAGCTTTCTTT
CASSSDSLNTEAFF
>.|TRBJ2-1|TRBV5-6|many
TGTGCCAGCAGCTTGGTTGGAGAAGGCTGGAATGAGCAGTTCTTC
CASSLVGEGWNEQFF
>TRBD1|TRBJ2-7|TRBV6-4|.
TGTGCCAGCAGTGACTCGGGACAGGGGATTGTGGACGAGCAGTACTTC
CASSDSGQGIVDEQYF